This TCR beta chain was observed in a study of blood T cell repertoires in COVID-19. Study summary: The study drew acute and convalescent COVID-19 samples from the United States, Italy and Spain. In each case, the material was cDNA or gDNA derived from T cells, B-cell-depleted T cells, or PBMCs.

In the original workflow: Nucleated cell number was recorded as an estimate derived from reference gene primer amplification. Some clones are missing from TCRdb's copy, which holds only in-frame ones; the method was immunoSEQ multiplex PCR. V, J and clone size are taken as reported in that table, and D and trimming were inferred from the DNA itself. The sample yields 210,000 or so clones, around 82% seen once. The material sequenced was peripheral blood. The TCR sequence derives from a woman aged 40 to 50 with acute or convalescent COVID-19.

CDR3 loop: CAISEGTGGCTF. CDR3 bases: TGTGCCATCAGTGAAGGGACAGGGGGTTGCACCTTC. The gene calls are TRBV10-3 and TRBJ1-2; 11 nucleotides agree with TRBD1. The trim removed 3 bases at V and 13 bases at J, leaving 4 bases unmatched. Germline V gene data show CDR1 as ENHRY and CDR2 as SYGVKD. The CDR3 has 12 residues.